The 27 T cell receptor beta chains below come from one sample, sequenced in a study of T cells in Graves' hyperthyroidism and ophthalmopathy. TCR beta CDR3 regions were amplified from RNA transcripts. In the first-round RT-PCR of the TCR CDR3, the HTBI primer set was used. One entry per CDR3 protein results from TCRdb running MiXCR on the multiplex PCR reads. The table has about 350,000 distinct CDR3 sequences, about 14% seen once. Material for sequencing was blood. These receptors were obtained from a woman aged 25 to 39 with Graves' hyperthyroidism.

V is TRBV10-3 and J is TRBJ2-7; weak D call: TRBD1 (5 bases). The V end lost 8 bases, the J end lost 4 bases, and 21 bases lay between the germline ends. From germline, CDR1 is ENHRY and CDR2 SYGVKD. The CDR3 runs 15 residues. In DNA form, the CDR3 reads TGTGCCATCCAAAAGGATCTCTCTGGGGCATACGAGCAGTACTTC. Translating it yields CAIQKDLSGAYEQYF.

This clonotype was seen a few times. The chain employs TRBV5-1 and TRBJ2-7; TRBD1 agrees at 12 bases. J lost 3 bases, V lost 3 bases, and 7 bases had no gene match. Per germline, CDR1 SGHRS and CDR2 YFSETQ. This CDR3 is built from 16 residues. The CDR3 DNA follows: TGCGCCAGCAGCTCATACCGGGACAGGGGGCACTACGAGCAGTACTTC. As protein: CASSSYRDRGHYEQYF.

The table lists this clonotype with many counts. The chain uses TRBV11-2 and TRBJ1-2, with a tentative D call TRBD1 (6 bases). Between the trimmed V and J ends, which lost 1 base and 8 bases, there was a span of 11 bases. Germline CDR1 SGHAT, CDR2 FQNNGV. The CDR3 covers 13 residues. The CDR3 DNA reads TGTGCCAGCAGCTTAGGAGGGGGTGCCGGCTACACCTTC. Translation gives CASSLGGGAGYTF.

This clonotype was recorded at least ten times. The chain combines TRBV7-8 with TRBJ2-7; either TRBD1 or TRBD2 may fit D (5 bases each). Trimming pared 2 bases from V and 6 bases from J, leaving 23 bases between. The CDR3 has 17 residues. The germline gives CDR1 SGHVS, CDR2 FQNEAQ. The CDR3 loop reads CASSLSPLGVRAGEQYF. DNA for the CDR3: TGTGCCAGCAGCTTAAGCCCGCTGGGGGTCAGGGCAGGCGAGCAGTACTTC.

There are many counts of this clonotype. The chain is built from TRBV12-3 or TRBV12-4 and TRBJ1-2, with D possibly matching TRBD1 (5 bases). The CDR3 covers 15 residues. Trimming took 3 bases from V and 3 from J, leaving 14 bases between them. In DNA form, the CDR3 reads TGTGCCAGCAGTTTTGCAGGGTTATATGACTATGGCTACACCTTC. This gives the protein CASSFAGLYDYGYTF.

The table lists this clonotype with a few counts. The chain employs TRBV29-1 and TRBJ1-1, with TRBD1 matching 7 bases. The CDR3 spans 15 residues. The V and J ends lost 5 bases and 5 bases, in that order; junction bases with no gene match: 14. Germline V gives CDR1 SQVTM, CDR2 ANQGSEA. The CDR3 DNA reads as TGCAGCGTTCCGCACAGGGGCAGTCTGGGGACTGAAGCTTTCTTT. This codes for CSVPHRGSLGTEAFF.

Concerning this clonotype itself: Possible read error: a much larger clone is one base away. This rearrangement joins TRBV2 to TRBJ2-7; D unclear. Germline loops: CDR1 SNHLY, CDR2 FYNNEI. The CDR3 runs to 13 residues. CDR3 loop: CASSDDGPYKQYF. For the CDR3, the DNA is TGTGCCAGCAGTGATGACGGACCCTACAAGCAGTACTTC.

This chain connects TRBV20-1 to TRBJ2-5; 8 bases are a match to TRBD2. The junction had 8 bases not matched to a gene; V was cut back by 3 bases and J by 2 bases. CDR1 DFQATT and CDR2 SNEGSKA come from the germline V gene (reference sequence). The CDR3 is 15 residues long. The CDR3 sequence is CSASPGGESQETQYF. CDR3 DNA: TGCAGTGCTAGTCCGGGGGGGGAAAGTCAAGAGACCCAGTACTTC.

This clonotype has just a few counts. The chain couples TRBV20-1 to TRBJ1-2; D not certain. Germline lookup yields CDR1 DFQATT and CDR2 SNEGSKA (reference sequence). V shed 6 bases and J shed 1 base, with 15 bases lying between them. This CDR3 region has 14 residues. The CDR3 DNA reads TGCAGTGCGCTCCCGCTCGGCAGTAACTATGGCTACACCTTC. Encoded protein: CSALPLGSNYGYTF.

This clonotype was seen many times. The V gene is TRBV18, the J gene TRBJ1-2; D uncertain. Deletions cut 6 bases from V and 4 bases from J, with 15 bases between. CDR1 is KGHSH and CDR2 is LQKENI in the germline V gene. The CDR3 spans 14 residues. The chain's CDR3 is CASSPARALYGYTF. Written as DNA, the CDR3 is TGTGCCAGCTCCCCGGCAAGGGCCCTCTATGGCTACACCTTC.

V and J are TRBV19 and TRBJ1-5; D unresolved. The CDR3 runs 13 residues. V was trimmed by 5 bases and J by 4 bases, leaving 9 bases between them. Germline CDR1 is LNHDA and CDR2 is SQIVND (reference sequence). CDR3 nucleotides: TGTGCCAGTAGTCAGGTAGGGAATCAGCCCCAGCATTTT. Amino acids: CASSQVGNQPQHF.

The chain recombines TRBV4-3 with TRBJ2-2; no definite D call. The germline CDR1 and CDR2 sequences are LGHNA and YSLEER. Between the trimmed V and J ends, which lost 0 bases and 5 bases, there was a span of 7 bases. The CDR3 has 14 residues. DNA for the CDR3: TGCGCCAGCAGCCAAGAAACGGAAACCGGGGAGCTGTTTTTT. It translates to CASSQETETGELFF.

The chain links TRBV19 to TRBJ2-1, with a tentative D call TRBD2 (5 bases). In germline, CDR1 is LNHDA, CDR2 SQIVND (reference sequence). This CDR3 is 13 amino acids long. V lost 4 bases, J lost 8 bases, and 12 bases lay in between. The CDR3 sequence: CASSTGSGDEQFF. In DNA, the CDR3 is TGTGCCAGTAGTACGGGGTCCGGAGATGAGCAGTTCTTC.

This clonotype was picked up many times. The junction does not match germline at one end; this may be a read error. The chain carries TRBV20-1 and TRBJ2-3; D might be TRBD2 (5 bases). The CDR3 covers 17 residues. From germline, CDR1 is DFQATT and CDR2 SNEGSKA (reference sequence). Here the CDR3 reads CSASYFGLRLGTDTQYF. The CDR3 bases are TGCAGTGCTAGCTACTTCGGACTCCGCCTCGGCACAGATACGCAGTATTTC.

The chain employs TRBV5-5 and TRBJ2-5; D is ambiguous. The CDR3 covers 13 residues. Germline assignment: CDR1 SGHKS and CDR2 YYEKEE (reference sequence). Trimming took 2 bases from V and 7 from J, leaving 12 bases between them. CDR3 protein: CASSFDLIGTQYF. CDR3 nucleotides: TGTGCCAGCAGCTTCGACTTAATCGGGACCCAGTACTTC.

The rearrangement uses TRBV5-1 and TRBJ2-2; 8 bases map to TRBD1. CDR3 length: 16 residues. V trimming: 2 bases; J trimming: 0 bases; junction bases outside the gene matches: 3. Germline V lookup: CDR1 SGHRS, CDR2 YFSETQ. As DNA, the CDR3 is TGCGCCAGCAGCTTCGGGGACAGGTCGAACACCGGGGAGCTGTTTTTT. Translation: CASSFGDRSNTGELFF.

This rearrangement joins TRBV6-6 to TRBJ1-4; D gene unclear. V was cut by 0 bases and J by 0 bases, with 5 bases left in between. Germline V gene sequence: CDR1 MNHNY, CDR2 SVGAGI (reference sequence). The CDR3 has 15 amino acids. CDR3 amino acids: CASSYSGATNEKLFF. The DNA of the CDR3 is TGTGCCAGCAGTTACTCTGGTGCAACTAATGAAAAACTGTTTTTT.

J is TRBJ1-2 and V is TRBV28; perhaps TRBD1 as D (5 bases). V was shortened by 6 bases and J by 6 bases, with 11 bases between the two germline ends. CDR1 is MDHEN, CDR2 SYDVKM, per germline. The CDR3 is 12 amino acids. CDR3 DNA sequence: TGTGCCAGCAGAAGGGACCTCGATGGCTACACCTTC. Encoded protein: CASRRDLDGYTF.

This clonotype turned up a few times. The rearrangement links TRBV6-1 to TRBJ1-5; D not resolved. The germline CDR1 and CDR2 sequences are MNHNS and SASEGT. The V and J ends lost 3 bases and 4 bases respectively, with 10 bases between them. CDR3 length equals 14 residues. The CDR3 sequence: CASSDFVQNQPQHF. The CDR3 bases are TGTGCCAGCAGTGATTTCGTTCAGAATCAGCCCCAGCATTTT.

This clonotype was detected ten times or more. The chain has TRBV29-1 and TRBJ2-7; TRBD1 matches 10 bases. J lost 4 bases, V lost 4 bases, and 4 bases had no gene match. CDR1 and CDR2 from the germline V gene are SQVTM and ANQGSEA. This CDR3 is 13 amino acids long. The CDR3 coding sequence is TGCAGCGTTGGGGACAGGGGTTTTTACGAGCAGTACTTC. This codes for CSVGDRGFYEQYF.

This clonotype came up many times. The CDR3 DNA reads as TGCAGCGTTGCACAGGGGTATGGCTACACCTTC. Translation: CSVAQGYGYTF. This chain links TRBV29-1 with TRBJ1-2; 7 nucleotides line up with TRBD1. Per the germline V gene, CDR1 is SQVTM and CDR2 is ANQGSEA. Trimming took 4 bases from V and 5 from J; bases not matched to a gene: 1. CDR3 length: 11 residues.

This clonotype has more than one count but fewer than ten. The chain couples TRBV4-2 to TRBJ2-7; perhaps TRBD1 as D (6 bases). The CDR3 extends over 15 amino acids. Trimming stripped 1 base from V and 2 bases from J, with 12 bases between. Looked up from germline, CDR1 is LGHNA and CDR2 is YNFKEQ. CDR3 nucleotides: TGTGCCAGCAGCCAAGGGACAGCAACCCCCTACGAGCAGTACTTC. The encoded protein is CASSQGTATPYEQYF.

This clonotype showed up many times. The chain recombines TRBV28 with TRBJ1-1; D may be TRBD1 (5 bases). V was trimmed by 5 bases and J by 6 bases, leaving 31 bases between them. Germline CDR1 is MDHEN and CDR2 is SYDVKM. The CDR3 consists of 19 residues. The CDR3 protein is CASSPQPDTFSGWRAEAFF. DNA for the CDR3: TGTGCCAGCAGTCCACAACCTGATACATTCTCAGGGTGGAGGGCTGAAGCTTTCTTT. The full variable domain, rest sourced from reference TRBV28 and TRBJ1-1, is DVKVTQSSRYLVKRTGEKVFLECVQDMDHENMFWYRQDPGLGLRLIYFSYDVKMKEKGDIPEGYSVSREKKERFSLILESASTNQTSMYLCASSPQPDTFSGWRAEAFFGQGTRLTVV.

This chain connects TRBV28 to TRBJ2-3; 10 bases map to TRBD2. The trim removed 5 bases at V and 2 bases at J, leaving 10 bases unmatched. Germline CDR1 MDHEN, CDR2 SYDVKM. The CDR3 runs to 17 residues. The CDR3 DNA follows: TGTGCCAGCAGTGGCTCACCTAGCGGGAGAAACACAGATACGCAGTATTTT. Protein: CASSGSPSGRNTDTQYF. Full variable domain (missing parts from reference TRBV28 and TRBJ2-3): DVKVTQSSRYLVKRTGEKVFLECVQDMDHENMFWYRQDPGLGLRLIYFSYDVKMKEKGDIPEGYSVSREKKERFSLILESASTNQTSMYLCASSGSPSGRNTDTQYFGPGTRLTVL.

The chain joins TRBV16 to TRBJ1-4; 9 bases align to TRBD1. This CDR3 has 17 amino acids. V shed 3 bases, J shed 0 bases, and the junction held 5 bases outside the gene matches. The V gene's germline CDR1 is KGHSY and CDR2 FQNENV. DNA for the CDR3: TGTGCCAGCAGCCATACAGGGGGCCCCGCAACTAATGAAAAACTGTTTTTT. Its protein product is CASSHTGGPATNEKLFF.

This clonotype occurred a few times. The V and J genes are TRBV29-1 and TRBJ1-1, with D perhaps matching TRBD1 (5 bases). Trimming took 4 bases from V and 1 from J, leaving 7 bases between them. CDR1 and CDR2 (germline): SQVTM, ANQGSEA. This CDR3 comprises 12 residues. CDR3 residues: CSVADRNTEAFF. DNA of the CDR3: TGCAGCGTTGCAGACAGGAACACTGAAGCTTTCTTT.

The chain carries TRBV4-1 and TRBJ2-1, with D possibly TRBD2 on 6 matching bases. The V gene's germline CDR1 is MGHRA and CDR2 YSYEKL. Between the trimmed V and J ends, which lost 0 bases and 0 bases, there was a span of 12 bases. The CDR3 runs to 17 residues. The CDR3 here is CASSQDRAGSSYNEQFF. The DNA for the CDR3 is TGCGCCAGCAGCCAAGATAGGGCGGGAAGCTCCTACAATGAGCAGTTCTTC.